Presented here are 3 T cell receptor beta chains from one specimen sequenced in a study of control samples from healthy donors and cancer patients. Some clones are missing from TCRdb's copy, which holds only in-frame ones; the method was immunoSEQ multiplex PCR. The table has around 27,000 clones, roughly 85% seen once. Sequencing was carried out using PBMCs. These receptor sequences come from a woman aged 60 to 75 with head and neck cancer.

V is TRBV5-1 and J is TRBJ2-1; the match to TRBD2 covers 7 bases. CDR1 and CDR2 (germline): SGHRS, YFSETQ. The CDR3 has 17 residues. V gave up 0 bases and J gave up 4 bases; unmatched junction bases: 10. The chain's CDR3 is CASSLGFGREIYNEQFF. The CDR3 DNA reads TGCGCCAGCAGCTTGGGGTTTGGGAGGGAGATTTACAATGAGCAGTTCTTC. The full variable domain, completed using reference TRBV5-1 and TRBJ2-1, is KAGVTQTPRYLIKTRGQQVTLSCSPISGHRSVSWYQQTPGQGLQFLFEYFSETQRNKGNFPGRFSGRQFSNSRSEMNVSTLELGDSALYLCASSLGFGREIYNEQFFGPGTRLTVL.

The CDR3: CASSQDRTWGYTF. In DNA form, the CDR3 reads TGTGCCAGCAGCCAAGATCGGACCTGGGGCTACACCTTC. V gene TRBV14 combines with J gene TRBJ1-2; D is unresolved. This CDR3 has 13 residues. Germline V gene lookup returns CDR1 SGHDN and CDR2 FVKESK. The germline V and J ends were trimmed by 0 bases and 8 bases, with 10 bases remaining between them.

The rearrangement uses TRBV4-2 and TRBJ2-7; TRBD2 matches 10 bases. This CDR3 is built from 17 residues. Germline values: CDR1 LGHNA, CDR2 YNFKEQ. J lost 7 bases, V lost 2 bases, and 14 bases had no gene match. CDR3 bases: TGTGCCAGCAGCCAACTCGGAGGGGCTAGCGGGAGTCTGGAGCAGTACTTC. This sequence encodes CASSQLGGASGSLEQYF.